The TCR beta chain under discussion was sequenced for a study of blood T cells in healthy people across ages. Study conclusions and caveats: Unsorted PBMCs prevented conclusive naive versus antigen-experienced comparison. TCR beta diversity per million T cells fell roughly linearly with age.

Details on this clonotype: Its antigen remains unidentified.

Combining a sample-barcoded 5' primer with a J-beta primer mix, a second PCR ran for roughly 6 to 12 cycles. Via MiXCR, TCRdb re-called the 5' RACE reads, giving one row per CDR3 protein. The sample holds roughly 1.4 million distinct CDR3 sequences; roughly 60% are singletons and the top ten take 6.5% to 8.5%. It was about 9.4 milliliters of peripheral blood that were drawn from each donor. From germline, CDR1 is LGHDT and CDR2 YNNKEL (reference sequence). The junction had 10 bases not matched to a gene; V was cut back by 4 bases and J by 11 bases. The CDR3 contains 14 residues. The clonotype comes from a young man in good health. Sequenced material: blood. The chain uses TRBV3-1 and TRBJ2-1; TRBD2 matches at 8 bases. CDR3 sequence: CASSPLGSGTKQFF. DNA for the CDR3: TGTGCCAGCAGCCCTTTGGGTAGCGGGACTAAGCAGTTCTTC.